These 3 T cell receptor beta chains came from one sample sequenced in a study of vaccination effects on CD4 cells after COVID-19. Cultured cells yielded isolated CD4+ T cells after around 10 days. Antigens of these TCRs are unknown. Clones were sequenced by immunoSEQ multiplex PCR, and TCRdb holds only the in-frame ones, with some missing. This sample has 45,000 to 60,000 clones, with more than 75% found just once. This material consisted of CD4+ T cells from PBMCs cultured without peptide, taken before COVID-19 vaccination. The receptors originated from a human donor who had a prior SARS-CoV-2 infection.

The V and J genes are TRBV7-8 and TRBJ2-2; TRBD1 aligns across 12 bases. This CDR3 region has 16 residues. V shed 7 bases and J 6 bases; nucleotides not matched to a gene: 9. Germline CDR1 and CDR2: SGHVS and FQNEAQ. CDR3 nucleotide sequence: TGTGCCAGCATCCCCTCGGGGACAGGGGGCCCCGGGGAGCTGTTTTTT. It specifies CASIPSGTGGPGELFF.

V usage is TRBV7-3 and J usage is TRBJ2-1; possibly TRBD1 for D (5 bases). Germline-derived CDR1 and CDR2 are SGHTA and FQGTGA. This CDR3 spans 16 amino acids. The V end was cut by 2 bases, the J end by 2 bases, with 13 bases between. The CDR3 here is CASSLLGRATYNEQFF. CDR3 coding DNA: TGTGCCAGCAGCTTATTAGGCAGGGCGACCTACAATGAGCAGTTCTTC. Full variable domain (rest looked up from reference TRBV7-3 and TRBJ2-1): GAGVSQTPSNKVTEKGKYVELRCDPISGHTALYWYRQSLGQGPEFLIYFQGTGAADDSGLPNDRFFAVRPEGSVSTLKIQRTERGDSAVYLCASSLLGRATYNEQFFGPGTRLTVL.

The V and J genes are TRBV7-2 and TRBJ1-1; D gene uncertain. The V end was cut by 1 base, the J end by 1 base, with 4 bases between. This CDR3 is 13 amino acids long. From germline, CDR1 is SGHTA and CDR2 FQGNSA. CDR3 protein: CASSLDRNTEAFF. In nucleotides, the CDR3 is TGTGCCAGCAGCTTAGACAGGAACACTGAAGCTTTCTTT.